Following are 8 T cell receptor beta chains from one sample sequenced in a study of blood T cell repertoires in COVID-19. Only in-frame clones appear in the TCRdb table, and some are missing; sequencing was by immunoSEQ multiplex PCR. Of about 120,000 clones listed, about four fifths are singletons. The material sequenced was peripheral blood. The receptors shown here come from a man aged 55 to 70 with active or convalescent COVID-19.

The chain combines TRBV18 with TRBJ1-2, with TRBD1 matching over 11 bases. Germline lookup yields CDR1 KGHSH and CDR2 LQKENI. After removal of 4 bases from V and 6 bases from J, the junction contained 7 bases not matched to a gene. This CDR3 contains 15 residues. This CDR3 is CASSLGQGAQDGYTF. CDR3 nucleotide sequence: TGTGCCAGCTCACTTGGACAGGGGGCGCAGGATGGCTACACCTTC.

The chain links TRBV18 to TRBJ1-2; TRBD1 agrees at 7 bases. The CDR3 has 14 residues. Trimming cost V 3 bases and J 6 bases; bases outside gene matches: 7. From germline, CDR1 is KGHSH and CDR2 LQKENI. CDR3: CASSPDREVHGYTF. The CDR3 DNA follows: TGTGCCAGCTCACCCGACAGGGAAGTTCATGGCTACACCTTC. The variable domain in full, completed from reference TRBV18 and TRBJ1-2, reads NAGVMQNPRHLVRRRGQEARLRCSPMKGHSHVYWYRQLPEEGLKFMVYLQKENIIDESGMPKERFSAEFPKEGPSILRIQQVVRGDSAAYFCASSPDREVHGYTFGSGTRLTVV.

The CDR3 region is CASSLSGTRQYF. The CDR3 region has the DNA TGTGCCAGCAGTTTATCGGGCACCCGCCAGTACTTC. The chain links TRBV27 to TRBJ2-7; D not resolved. Germline CDR1 is MNHEY and CDR2 is SMNVEV (reference sequence). The CDR3 contains 12 residues. V lost 0 bases and J lost 10, with 10 bases in between.

The chain couples TRBV21-1 to TRBJ2-5; the table's D call, TRBD2, has no DNA check behind it. TRBV21-1 is tagged as a pseudogene. CDR3 size: 16 residues. The CDR3 coding sequence is TGTGCCAGCAGCGAAATAAAACCGGGAGGAGCAGAGACCCAGTACTTC. This translates into CASSEIKPGGAETQYF.

The V and J genes are TRBV24-1 and TRBJ2-1; TRBD1 matches at 9 bases. The junction had 8 bases not matched to a gene; V was cut back by 1 base and J by 5 bases. The CDR3 runs 17 residues. CDR1 is KGHDR and CDR2 is SFDVKD in the germline V gene. The CDR3 sequence: CATSDFRTGASNNEQFF. Here the CDR3 DNA reads TGTGCCACCAGTGATTTTAGGACAGGGGCTTCCAACAATGAGCAGTTCTTC.

The chain couples TRBV12-3 or TRBV12-4 to TRBJ1-1; D gene unclear. The CDR3 extends over 12 amino acids. Trimming took off 8 bases at V and 1 base at J, with 8 bases between the two ends. CDR3 nucleotides: TGTGCCAGCCTTACATCGAACACTGAAGCTTTCTTT. Translation: CASLTSNTEAFF.

The gene calls are TRBV15 and TRBJ1-5; TRBD1 might be the D (6 bases). The ends were cut back, 4 bases at V and 3 bases at J, with 13 bases in the middle. The CDR3 is made up of 15 amino acids. CDR1 and CDR2 (germline): LNHNV, YYDKDF (reference sequence). The chain's CDR3 is CATSIEDRPNQPQHF. CDR3 sequence (DNA): TGTGCCACCAGCATAGAGGACAGACCCAATCAGCCCCAGCATTTT.

The rearrangement joins TRBV24-1 to TRBJ2-3; 12 bases match TRBD2. CDR1 KGHDR and CDR2 SFDVKD come from the germline V gene. Trimming at V came to 0 bases and at J to 3 bases, leaving 6 bases not matched to a gene. CDR3 size: 18 residues. CDR3 protein: CATSDLPSGRAITDTQYF. The CDR3, as DNA: TGTGCCACCAGTGATTTGCCTAGCGGGAGGGCCATAACAGATACGCAGTATTTT.